The 18 T cell receptor beta chains presented below share a single source sample, sequenced in a study of shared clonotypes between healthy human individuals. Some clones are missing from TCRdb's copy, which holds only in-frame ones; the method was immunoSEQ multiplex PCR. The repertoire consists of under 2,500,000 clones, with about 94% occurring once and the leading ten covering 0.1% to 0.15%. Input material: naive CD4+ T cells sorted from blood. Subset of the sample: CD45RA+ positively selected. These receptors came from a man younger than 35 in good health.

This clone was counted many times. The V call is TRBV5-1, the J call TRBJ2-5; 7 bases are shared with TRBD2. CDR1 and CDR2 (germline): SGHRS, YFSETQ. The CDR3 is made up of 14 amino acids. With V trimmed by 4 bases and J by 5 bases, 8 bases remained unmatched. The CDR3 DNA is TGCGCCAGCAGCCCACTAGCGCAACGTGAGACCCAGTACTTC. The encoded protein is CASSPLAQRETQYF.

The CDR3 coding sequence is TGTGCCAGCAGTCCCATTGACAGAGGAAAGACCCAGTACTTC. It codes for CASSPIDRGKTQYF. J is TRBJ2-5 and V is TRBV6-5, with D perhaps TRBD1 (5 bases). Germline CDR1 reads MNHEY; CDR2 reads SVGAGI. V was shortened by 5 bases and J by 6 bases, with 16 bases between the two germline ends. This CDR3 comprises 14 residues.

The chain links TRBV5-7 to TRBJ1-1, with D possibly matching TRBD1 (6 bases). TRBV5-7 is known as an ORF, though its function is uncertain. The CDR3 is 14 amino acids. The V gene lost 1 base and the J gene lost 1 base, with 8 bases spanning the gap. The CDR3 coding sequence is TGTGCCAGCAGCTTGCCGACAGGGAACACTGAAGCTTTCTTT. Amino acids: CASSLPTGNTEAFF.

The CDR3 region is CASSLTGDAYNSPLHF. The CDR3 DNA is TGTGCCAGCAGTTTAACAGGGGACGCCTATAATTCACCCCTCCACTTT. The rearrangement uses TRBV6-5 and TRBJ1-6; 7 nucleotides agree with TRBD1. This CDR3 contains 16 residues. The J segment lost 2 bases and the V segment lost 4 bases, leaving 5 bases of the junction unmatched. The V gene's germline CDR1 is MNHEY and CDR2 SVGAGI.

For this clone: At one end, the junction sequence differs from germline, possibly due to a read error. This chain joins TRBV27 and TRBJ1-6, with D possibly TRBD1 on 5 matching bases. This CDR3 comprises 16 residues. Germline values: CDR1 MNHEY, CDR2 SMNVEV (reference sequence). Written as DNA, the CDR3 is TGTGCCAGCAGGTGGGGCAGGTCCTCCTTTAATTCACCCCTCCACTTT. Amino acid sequence: CASRWGRSSFNSPLHF.

A remark on this clone: Other DNA sequences in this specimen translate into the identical CDR3. This rearrangement joins TRBV2 to TRBJ2-7, with D possibly being TRBD1 (5 bases). CDR1 is SNHLY, CDR2 FYNNEI, per germline. Trimming cost V 5 bases and J 4 bases, with 9 bases left between them. The CDR3 covers 12 residues. DNA of the CDR3: TGTGCCAGCAGTAGACAGAGTTACGAGCAGTACTTC. Its translation: CASSRQSYEQYF.

The rearrangement links TRBV6-5 to TRBJ2-7, with D hard to call. Germline V gene lookup returns CDR1 MNHEY and CDR2 SVGAGI. V was trimmed by 5 bases and J by 3 bases, leaving 11 bases between them. This CDR3 spans 13 amino acids. This CDR3 is CASSRRKGYEQYF. The CDR3 nucleotides read TGTGCCAGCAGTAGAAGGAAGGGCTACGAGCAGTACTTC.

The V and J genes are TRBV7-2 and TRBJ2-3, with 12 bases aligning to TRBD2. With 0 bases clipped from V and 4 bases from J, the junction kept 5 bases outside the gene matches. The CDR3 runs to 17 residues. CDR1 is SGHTA and CDR2 is FQGNSA in the germline V gene. CDR3 in amino acids: CASSLALLAGGADTQYF. The CDR3 nucleotides read TGTGCCAGCAGCTTAGCGTTACTAGCGGGAGGTGCAGATACGCAGTATTTT.

V usage is TRBV10-3 and J usage is TRBJ1-6; 8 bases map to TRBD1. Germline lookup yields CDR1 ENHRY and CDR2 SYGVKD. There are 13 residues in the CDR3. With 10 bases clipped from V and 7 bases from J, the junction kept 6 bases outside the gene matches. The CDR3 protein is CATTGQANSPLHF. The CDR3 DNA reads TGTGCCACGACGGGACAGGCGAATTCACCCCTCCACTTT.

This clone has just a few counts. The V call is TRBV19, the J call TRBJ1-4; 7 bases are a match to TRBD1. V trimming: 6 bases; J trimming: 7 bases; junction bases outside the gene matches: 14. This CDR3 region has 16 residues. Germline lookup yields CDR1 LNHDA and CDR2 SQIVND (reference sequence). CDR3 amino acids: CASRPTSGTVGEKLFF. For the CDR3, the DNA is TGTGCCAGTAGGCCGACCTCCGGGACAGTCGGTGAAAAACTGTTTTTT. The whole variable domain, filled in from reference TRBV19 and TRBJ1-4, reads DGGITQSPKYLFRKEGQNVTLSCEQNLNHDAMYWYRQDPGQGLRLIYYSQIVNDFQKGDIAEGYSVSREKKESFPLTVTSAQKNPTAFYLCASRPTSGTVGEKLFFGSGTQLSVL.

This chain connects TRBV6-1 to TRBJ1-5; TRBD1 might be the D (6 bases). The CDR3 is made up of 20 amino acids. V lost 4 bases to trimming and J lost 0 bases, with 25 bases between them. CDR1 is MNHNS and CDR2 is SASEGT in the germline V gene. CDR3 protein: CASSASEPGHPSYSNQPQHF. The CDR3 region has the DNA TGTGCCAGCAGTGCGTCCGAACCGGGACACCCGTCTTATAGCAATCAGCCCCAGCATTTT.

The rearrangement uses TRBV10-3 and TRBJ2-1, with 9 bases aligning to TRBD2. Trimming cost V 4 bases and J 7 bases; bases outside gene matches: 8. The germline gives CDR1 ENHRY, CDR2 SYGVKD. The CDR3 length is 15 residues. In nucleotides, the CDR3 is TGTGCCATCAGTGGGGTAGCGGGGGTAAGGAATGAGCAGTTCTTC. Translation: CAISGVAGVRNEQFF.

This sequence joins TRBV12-2 and TRBJ1-1; TRBD1 is taken as the D call from the table, unchecked against the DNA. TRBV12-2 is marked as a pseudogene. The CDR3 is 15 residues long. The CDR3 sequence is CASRSVTTVNTEAFF. The CDR3 coding sequence is TGTGCAAGTCGCTCAGTCACGACAGTGAACACTGAAGCTTTCTTT.

The V call is TRBV2, the J call TRBJ2-3; no reliable D call. The CDR3 contains 15 residues. V was trimmed by 7 bases and J by 0 bases, leaving 14 bases between them. Germline V gene lookup returns CDR1 SNHLY and CDR2 FYNNEI. The CDR3 bases are TGTGCCAGCACGGCAACGGGCTCTAGCACAGATACGCAGTATTTT. This codes for CASTATGSSTDTQYF.

The genes are TRBV19 and TRBJ1-6, with no clear D. Germline V gene lookup returns CDR1 LNHDA and CDR2 SQIVND (reference sequence). V was clipped by 8 bases and J by 6 bases, with 11 bases between them. The CDR3 covers 13 residues. The CDR3 region is CASFGEGNSPLHF. As DNA, the CDR3 is TGTGCCAGTTTCGGGGAGGGTAATTCACCCCTCCACTTT.

The chain links TRBV7-8 to TRBJ2-7; 9 bases map to TRBD1. V dropped 2 bases and J dropped 6; count of bases not matched to a gene: 8. Germline V gene lookup returns CDR1 SGHVS and CDR2 FQNEAQ. The CDR3 has 15 residues. CDR3 in amino acids: CASSLRRDRDGEQYF. The CDR3 nucleotides read TGTGCCAGCAGCTTACGCCGGGACAGGGATGGCGAGCAGTACTTC.

The chain couples TRBV11-2 to TRBJ1-5; TRBD1 is a possible D gene (6 bases). The CDR3 consists of 15 residues. Trimming shortened V by 5 bases and J by 5 bases, and 16 bases separated the two germline ends. Germline loops: CDR1 SGHAT, CDR2 FQNNGV. This CDR3 is CASSLGWDTDQPQHF. The CDR3 region has the DNA TGTGCCAGCAGCCTAGGATGGGACACGGATCAGCCCCAGCATTTT.

The rearrangement uses TRBV6-1 and TRBJ1-3, with D perhaps matching TRBD1 (5 bases). Germline CDR1 and CDR2: MNHNS and SASEGT. This CDR3 is 14 amino acids long. The V gene lost 6 bases and the J gene lost 4 bases, with 13 bases spanning the gap. CDR3 coding DNA: TGTGCCAGCAGCGAGGGGTGGCCGGGAAACACCATATATTTT. This codes for CASSEGWPGNTIYF.